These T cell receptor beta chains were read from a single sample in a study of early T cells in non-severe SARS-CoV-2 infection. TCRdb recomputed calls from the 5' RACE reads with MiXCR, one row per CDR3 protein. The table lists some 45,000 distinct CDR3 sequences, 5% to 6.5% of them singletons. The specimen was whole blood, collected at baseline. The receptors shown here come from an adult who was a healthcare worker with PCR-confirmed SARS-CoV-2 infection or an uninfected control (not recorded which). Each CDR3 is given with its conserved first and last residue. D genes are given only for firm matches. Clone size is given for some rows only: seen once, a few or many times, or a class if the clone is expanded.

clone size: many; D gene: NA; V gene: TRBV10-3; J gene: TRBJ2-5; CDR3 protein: CAISGTADKETQYF; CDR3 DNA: TGTGCCATCAGTGGAACGGCAGACAAAGAGACCCAGTACTTC
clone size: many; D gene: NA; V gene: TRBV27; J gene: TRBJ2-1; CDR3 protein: CASSLGGASYNEQFF; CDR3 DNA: TGTGCCAGCAGTTTAGGGGGAGCCTCCTACAATGAGCAGTTCTTC
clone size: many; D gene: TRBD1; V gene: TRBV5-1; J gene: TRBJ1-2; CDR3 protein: CASSTGVDGYTF; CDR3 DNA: TGCGCCAGCAGCACAGGGGTTGATGGCTACACCTTC
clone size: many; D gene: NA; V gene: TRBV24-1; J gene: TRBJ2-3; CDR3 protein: CATSEYTDTQYF; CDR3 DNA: TGTGCCACCAGTGAATATACAGATACGCAGTATTTT
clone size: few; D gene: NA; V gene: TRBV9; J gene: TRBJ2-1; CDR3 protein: CASSVTLGAYNEQFF; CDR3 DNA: TGTGCCAGCAGCGTAACCCTAGGGGCCTACAATGAGCAGTTCTTC
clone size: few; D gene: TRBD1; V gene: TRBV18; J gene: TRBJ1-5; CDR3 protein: CASSDGTGSNQPQHF; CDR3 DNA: TGTGCCAGCTCAGACGGGACAGGCAGCAATCAGCCCCAGCATTTT
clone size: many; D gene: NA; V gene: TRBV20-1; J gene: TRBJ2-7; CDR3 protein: CSARAGGVDSRYEQYF; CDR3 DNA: TGCAGTGCTAGAGCGGGTGGAGTGGACAGCAGGTACGAGCAGTACTTC
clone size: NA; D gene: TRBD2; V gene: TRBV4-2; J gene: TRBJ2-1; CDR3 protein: CASSRREGEGNEQFF; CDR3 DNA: TGTGCCAGCAGCCGCCGGGAGGGTGAGGGGAATGAGCAGTTCTTC
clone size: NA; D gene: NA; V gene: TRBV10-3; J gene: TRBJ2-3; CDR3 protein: CAISVGSSTDTQYF; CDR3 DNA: TGTGCCATCAGTGTGGGGTCTAGCACAGATACGCAGTATTTT
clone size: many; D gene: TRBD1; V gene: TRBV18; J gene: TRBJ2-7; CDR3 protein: CASSPGQNYEQYF; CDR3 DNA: TGTGCCAGCTCACCGGGACAGAATTACGAGCAGTACTTC
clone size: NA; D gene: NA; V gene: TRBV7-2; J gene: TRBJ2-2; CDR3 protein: CASRSGTPNTGELFF; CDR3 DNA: TGTGCCAGCAGATCCGGGACTCCAAACACCGGGGAGCTGTTTTTT
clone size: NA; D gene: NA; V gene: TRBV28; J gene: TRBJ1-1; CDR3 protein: CASSLWEGSAEAFF; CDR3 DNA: TGTGCCAGCAGTTTATGGGAGGGGTCGGCTGAAGCTTTCTTT
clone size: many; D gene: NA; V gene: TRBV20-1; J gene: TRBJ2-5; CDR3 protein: CSALSPARGAGETQYF; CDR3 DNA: TGCAGTGCCCTCTCCCCCGCAAGGGGCGCGGGGGAGACCCAGTACTTC
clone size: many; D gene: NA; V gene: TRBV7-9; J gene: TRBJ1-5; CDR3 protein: CASSQGPNNQPQHF; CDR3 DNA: TGTGCCAGCAGCCAAGGACCGAACAATCAGCCCCAGCATTTT
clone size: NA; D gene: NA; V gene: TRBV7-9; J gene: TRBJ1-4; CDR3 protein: CASSLISGTNEKLFF; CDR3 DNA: TGTGCCAGCAGCTTAATCTCCGGAACTAATGAAAAACTGTTTTTT
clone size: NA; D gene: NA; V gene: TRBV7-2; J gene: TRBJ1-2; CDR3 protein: CASSLQGGYGYTF; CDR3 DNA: TGTGCCAGCAGCTTACAGGGAGGCTATGGCTACACCTTC
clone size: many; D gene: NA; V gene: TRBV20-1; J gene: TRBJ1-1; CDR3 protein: CSVSGNTEAFF; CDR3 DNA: TGCAGTGTCTCTGGGAACACTGAAGCTTTCTTT
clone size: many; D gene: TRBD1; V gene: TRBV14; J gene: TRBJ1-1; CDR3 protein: CASSQLITGVTMNTEAFF; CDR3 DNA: TGTGCCAGCAGCCAATTAATCACAGGGGTTACTATGAACACTGAAGCTTTCTTT
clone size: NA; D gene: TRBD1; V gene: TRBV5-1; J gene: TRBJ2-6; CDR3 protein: CALEPGTGRPGANVLTF; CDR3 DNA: TGCGCCCTCGAGCCGGGGACAGGGAGACCTGGGGCCAACGTCCTGACTTTC
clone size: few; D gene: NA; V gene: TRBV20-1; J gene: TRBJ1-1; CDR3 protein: CSARDGGQGNTEAFF; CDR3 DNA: TGCAGTGCTAGAGACGGGGGCCAGGGGAACACTGAAGCTTTCTTT
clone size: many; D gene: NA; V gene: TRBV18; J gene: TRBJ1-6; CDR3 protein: CASSAREYNSPLHF; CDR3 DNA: TGTGCCAGCTCAGCACGGGAATATAATTCACCCCTCCACTTT
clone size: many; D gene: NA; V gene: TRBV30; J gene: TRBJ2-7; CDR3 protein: CAWSGGLSSYEQYF; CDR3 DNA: TGTGCCTGGAGTGGAGGGCTGAGCTCCTACGAGCAGTACTTC
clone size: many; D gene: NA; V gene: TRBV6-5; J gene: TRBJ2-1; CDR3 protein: CASSYQAGVQFF; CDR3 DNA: TGTGCCAGCAGTTACCAAGCAGGAGTGCAGTTCTTC
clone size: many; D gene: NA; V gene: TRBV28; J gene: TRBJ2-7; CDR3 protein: CASSLGTRSYEQYF; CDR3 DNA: TGTGCCAGCAGTTTAGGTACCAGGTCCTACGAGCAGTACTTC
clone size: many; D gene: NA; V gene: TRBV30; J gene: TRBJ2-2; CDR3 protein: CAWSPGTGELFF; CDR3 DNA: TGTGCCTGGAGTCCAGGGACCGGGGAGCTGTTTTTT
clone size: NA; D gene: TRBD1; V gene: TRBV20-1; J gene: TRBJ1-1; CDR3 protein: CSVDRAAFF; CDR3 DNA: TGCAGTGTGGACAGGGCCGCTTTCTTT
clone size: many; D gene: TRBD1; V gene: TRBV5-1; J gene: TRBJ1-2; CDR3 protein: CASRTGTDYGYTF; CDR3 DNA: TGCGCCAGCAGAACCGGGACAGACTATGGCTACACCTTC
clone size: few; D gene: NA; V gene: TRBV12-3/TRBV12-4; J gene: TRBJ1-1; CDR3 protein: CASSPRRGSEAFF; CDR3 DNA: TGTGCCAGCAGCCCCCGGCGGGGGTCTGAAGCTTTCTTT
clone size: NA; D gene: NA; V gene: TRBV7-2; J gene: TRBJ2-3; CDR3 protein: CASSLGLKKLTDTQYF; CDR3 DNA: TGTGCCAGCAGCTTAGGGCTAAAGAAACTCACAGATACGCAGTATTTT
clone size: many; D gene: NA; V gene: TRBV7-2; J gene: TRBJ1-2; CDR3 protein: CASSLVRGEGYTF; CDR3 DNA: TGTGCCAGCAGCTTAGTCAGGGGAGAAGGCTACACCTTC
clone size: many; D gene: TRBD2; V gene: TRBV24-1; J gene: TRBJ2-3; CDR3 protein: CATSDRTSGRDTQYF; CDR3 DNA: TGTGCCACCAGTGACAGGACTAGCGGCAGGGATACGCAGTATTTT
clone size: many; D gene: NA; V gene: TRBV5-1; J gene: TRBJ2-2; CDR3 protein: CASSLWPGQELFF; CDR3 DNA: TGCGCCAGCAGCTTGTGGCCAGGGCAGGAGCTGTTTTTT
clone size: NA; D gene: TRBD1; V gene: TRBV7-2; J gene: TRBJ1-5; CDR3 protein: CASSSRGDQPQHF; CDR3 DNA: TGTGCCAGCAGTTCCAGGGGGGATCAGCCCCAGCATTTT
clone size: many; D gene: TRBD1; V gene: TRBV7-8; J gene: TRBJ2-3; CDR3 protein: CAGGVAGTDTQYF; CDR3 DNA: TGTGCAGGGGGCGTGGCCGGGACAGATACGCAGTATTTT
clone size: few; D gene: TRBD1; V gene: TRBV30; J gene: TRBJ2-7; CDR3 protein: CAWSDAGTASPYEQYF; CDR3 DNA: TGTGCCTGGAGTGACGCCGGGACAGCCTCACCCTACGAGCAGTACTTC
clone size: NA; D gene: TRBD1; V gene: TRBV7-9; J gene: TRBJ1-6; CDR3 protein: CASSLNQGDNSPLHF; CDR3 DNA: TGTGCCAGCAGCTTAAATCAGGGGGATAATTCACCCCTCCACTTT
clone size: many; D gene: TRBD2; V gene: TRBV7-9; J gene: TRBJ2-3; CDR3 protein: CASRGIAGASTDTQYF; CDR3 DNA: TGTGCCAGCAGAGGGATTGCGGGAGCTAGCACAGATACGCAGTATTTT
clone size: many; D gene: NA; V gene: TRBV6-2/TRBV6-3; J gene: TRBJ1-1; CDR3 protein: CASSDNREKTEAFF; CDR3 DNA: TGTGCCAGCAGTGACAACAGGGAAAAGACTGAAGCTTTCTTT
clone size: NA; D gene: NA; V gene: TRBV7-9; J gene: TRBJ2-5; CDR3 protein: CASTTTIQETQYF; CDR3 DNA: TGTGCCAGCACCACTACCATCCAAGAGACCCAGTACTTC
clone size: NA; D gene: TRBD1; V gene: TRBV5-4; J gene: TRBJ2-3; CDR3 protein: CASSYRQGTDTQYF; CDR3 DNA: TGTGCCAGCAGCTATAGACAGGGTACAGATACGCAGTATTTT
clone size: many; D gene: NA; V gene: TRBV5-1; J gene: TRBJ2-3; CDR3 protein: CASSRRDSTRTDTQYF; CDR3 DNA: TGCGCCAGCAGCCGGCGGGACTCCACGCGAACAGATACGCAGTATTTT